The text below deals with one T cell receptor (beta chain). Its target antigen remains unknown. For sequencing, an Illumina HiSeq 2000 was employed. TCR beta cDNA libraries were prepared using 5'RACE template switching, which introduced a universal primer site and unique molecular identifiers. Priming for cDNA synthesis came from the TCR beta constant segment, and two successive PCR amplification steps followed. For the original study's pipeline: Reads were demultiplexed and grouped by UMI with MIGEC, and clonotypes were assembled and quantified with MiTCR. Only TCR cDNA sequences supported by at least two reads were kept to exclude erroneous sequences. Downstream repertoire analysis used the tcR package, and clonotypes were matched across fractions by CDR3 nucleotide sequence plus V segment. VDJmatch was used to annotate antigen specificity against VDJdb, with one amino acid substitution in CDR3 allowed. Based on TCRdb reprocessing of the reads, there is one entry per CDR3 protein sequence, and DNA is missing. It is TCRdb's table, rather than the study itself, that gives the V and J calls and clone size. This specimen's table enumerates about 380,000 distinct CDR3 sequences. The ten largest clones add up to roughly 5.4% of the sample.

From its cysteine to its phenylalanine, the CDR3 spans 14 amino acids. No DNA sequence was recorded. CDR1 LGHDT and CDR2 YNNKEL are derived from the germline V gene (reference sequence). The sample comes from a study of T cells expressing NK-cell markers (dated by TCRdb to 2018 to 2021). The study in broad terms: Three sorted T-cell subsets (CD3+CD56+NKG2C+, CD3+CD56+NKG2C- and CD3+CD56-NKG2C+) from seven to nine donors had their TCR beta-chain repertoires profiled. Seven of the eight sequenced donors were HCMV-seropositive and one was HCMV-seronegative. All eight donors whose samples were sequenced were randomly selected healthy volunteers, three of them men and five women. The libraries were sequenced on Illumina HiSeq 2000/2500, MiSeq or NextSeq, producing 2 x 150 bp reads. Study-wide findings and limitations: It remained unclear whether the expanded NKG2C-expressing T cell clones were specific for HCMV antigens. Those dominant clonotypes were again the most abundant among CD3+CD56-NKG2C+ cells in several donors, at about 28.3-60.1%. In a handful of donors, the dominant CD3+CD56+NKG2C+ clonotypes ranked among the top 10 CD8+ clonotypes, making up 1.0-7.0% of CD8+ T cells.

To determine HCMV serostatus, a commercial ELISA kit was used to detect HCMV-specific IgG in serum. Peripheral blood mononuclear cells were isolated from blood by Ficoll density gradient centrifugation. The sample comprised blood T cells: a sorted CD56 or NKG2C T cell subset, CD4+ or CD8+ T cells, or bulk PBMC T cells (not recorded which). The chain is encoded by TRBV3-1 joined to TRBJ1-6; TCRdb outputs TRBD1, but without DNA this stays unchecked. The clonotype was recovered from a man aged 18-75 years in good health. The CDR3 here reads CASSRGQGNSPLHF.